The following is a T cell receptor beta chain sequence with its context. The V end was cut by 3 bases, the J end by 2 bases, with 8 bases between. The CDR3 spans 14 residues. Looked up from germline, CDR1 is MNHNS and CDR2 is SASEGT. The sample belongs to a study of blood T cell repertoires in COVID-19. Study-wide context: Sample material is recorded as cDNA or gDNA derived from T cells, B-cell-depleted T cells, or PBMCs.

TCRdb's table, derived via immunoSEQ multiplex PCR, lists solely in-frame clones and lacks some. The sample holds about 360,000 clones, 86% seen once. A Seattle source enrolled patients during active infection and followed them longitudinally. The sequenced sample was peripheral blood. The chain is built from TRBV6-1 and TRBJ2-1; D is undetermined. The origin of this receptor is a woman aged 55-70 years with COVID-19, enrolled during active disease. The CDR3 reads CASSDSTTYNEQFF. CDR3 nucleotide sequence: TGTGCCAGCAGTGACAGTACGACCTACAATGAGCAGTTCTTC.